These 19 T cell receptor beta chains share one sample of origin, sequenced in a study of identical twins. MiXCR, run by TCRdb on the 5' RACE reads, gives a single entry per CDR3 protein. Seen here are some 660,000 distinct CDR3 sequences, over 8.5% observed once, and the top ten hold about 0.98%. The same data also went into a second study, on yellow fever vaccine responses in identical twins.

Sequencing input: PBMCs. These receptor sequences come from a woman younger than 35 in good health.

There are many counts of this clonotype. For the CDR3, the DNA is TGTGCCAGCAGTTCGGTTTCGGCAGCCCAAGAGACCCAGTACTTC. Residues: CASSSVSAAQETQYF. The chain employs TRBV12-3 or TRBV12-4 and TRBJ2-5; D unresolved. Trimming stripped 4 bases from V and 1 base from J, with 13 bases between. The CDR3 runs 15 residues.

The chain combines TRBV11-2 with TRBJ2-2, with D possibly called TRBD1 or TRBD2 (5 bases each). The CDR3 spans 17 residues. The V and J ends lost 7 bases and 1 base respectively, with 19 bases between them. Germline-derived CDR1 and CDR2 are SGHAT and FQNNGV. The CDR3 sequence: CASILGETVMNTGELFF. The CDR3 region has the DNA TGTGCCAGCATCCTGGGGGAGACAGTCATGAACACCGGGGAGCTGTTTTTT.

This chain's CDR3 is CASSVATTLTDTQYF. DNA of the CDR3: TGTGCCAGCAGCGTAGCGACTACGCTCACAGATACGCAGTATTTT. The J gene is TRBJ2-3, the V gene TRBV9, with TRBD2 as a possible D gene (5 bases). Germline CDR1 reads SGDLS; CDR2 reads YYNGEE. V dropped 0 bases and J dropped 2 bases, with 10 bases sitting between them. CDR3 length: 15 amino acids.

V usage is TRBV15 and J usage is TRBJ1-1, with D unresolved. Trimming removed 3 bases from V and 1 base from J, with 12 bases in between. Germline CDR1 reads LNHNV; CDR2 reads YYDKDF (reference sequence). The CDR3 contains 15 residues. The CDR3 is CATSRKGSGNTEAFF. The CDR3 nucleotides read TGTGCCACCAGCAGGAAGGGCTCGGGGAACACTGAAGCTTTCTTT.

This clonotype was observed a handful of times. This chain connects TRBV19 to TRBJ2-1; TRBD2 aligns across 8 bases. The V gene's germline CDR1 is LNHDA and CDR2 SQIVND (reference sequence). CDR3 length equals 16 residues. Trimming at V came to 3 bases and at J to 7 bases, leaving 11 bases not matched to a gene. The CDR3 here is CASSIGGLAGPNEQFF. The DNA of the CDR3 is TGTGCCAGTAGTATTGGTGGCCTAGCGGGCCCGAATGAGCAGTTCTTC.

The J gene is TRBJ2-3, the V gene TRBV7-2, with TRBD2 matching 7 bases. V was pared by 5 bases and J by 6 bases, with 8 bases of the junction left unmatched. Germline assignment: CDR1 SGHTA and CDR2 FQGNSA. The CDR3 extends over 14 amino acids. CDR3 nucleotide sequence: TGTGCCAGCAGCGAGACCCTAGCGGTGGATACGCAGTATTTT. This sequence encodes CASSETLAVDTQYF.

This clonotype was found a few times. The V call is TRBV14, the J call TRBJ2-1; 7 bases are a match to TRBD2. Unmatched junction bases numbered 10, after V lost 4 bases and J lost 7 bases. CDR3 size: 15 residues. Germline-derived CDR1 and CDR2 are SGHDN and FVKESK. The CDR3 region has the DNA TGTGCCAGCAGCCGGGGGGGGATAGCGCTGAATGAGCAGTTCTTC. Translation: CASSRGGIALNEQFF.

This clonotype was picked up many times. The chain uses TRBV20-1 and TRBJ2-3; D is unclear. The ends were cut back, 3 bases at V and 2 bases at J, with 12 bases in the middle. Germline values: CDR1 DFQATT, CDR2 SNEGSKA (reference sequence). The CDR3 runs to 14 residues. This chain's CDR3 is CSARVQDNTDTQYF. The CDR3 coding sequence is TGCAGTGCTAGGGTCCAAGACAACACAGATACGCAGTATTTT.

The chain employs TRBV7-9 and TRBJ2-2; 9 bases line up with TRBD1. The CDR3 length is 16 residues. With 5 bases clipped from V and 3 bases from J, the junction kept 7 bases outside the gene matches. Per the germline V gene, CDR1 is SEHNR and CDR2 is FQNEAQ (reference sequence). The CDR3 loop reads CASSIPGQGYTGELFF. CDR3 nucleotide sequence: TGTGCCAGCAGCATACCGGGACAGGGTTACACCGGGGAGCTGTTTTTT.

In DNA form, the CDR3 reads TGCAGTGCCCGTCCCCCTTTGGACCAAGAGACCCAGTACTTC. Residues: CSARPPLDQETQYF. The chain employs TRBV20-1 and TRBJ2-5, with D hard to call. Germline-derived CDR1 and CDR2 are DFQATT and SNEGSKA (reference sequence). This CDR3 region has 14 residues. V gave up 6 bases and J gave up 0 bases, with 14 bases separating them.

This clonotype was seen many times. The chain recombines TRBV15 with TRBJ2-5, with D unclear. The length of the CDR3 is 14 residues. The V end lost 1 base, the J end lost 3 bases, and 9 bases lay between the germline ends. Germline loops: CDR1 LNHNV, CDR2 YYDKDF (reference sequence). CDR3 DNA sequence: TGTGCCACCAGCAGAGGAACGGGTGAAGAGACCCAGTACTTC. This gives the protein CATSRGTGEETQYF.

This sequence joins TRBV7-9 and TRBJ2-2; D is uncertain. Trimming took off 5 bases at V and 9 bases at J, with 10 bases between the two ends. The germline gives CDR1 SEHNR, CDR2 FQNEAQ (reference sequence). The CDR3 spans 12 residues. DNA of the CDR3: TGTGCCAGCAGCCCCGGAGCCCGGGAGCTGTTTTTT. Its translation is CASSPGARELFF.

J is TRBJ2-1 and V is TRBV20-1; 12 bases are a match to TRBD2. CDR3 size: 16 residues. From germline, CDR1 is DFQATT and CDR2 SNEGSKA (reference sequence). Trimming took 1 base from V and 8 from J; bases not matched to a gene: 9. The CDR3 spells CSARGRLAGVLYEQFF. The CDR3 DNA sequence: TGCAGTGCTAGAGGGAGACTAGCGGGAGTTTTGTATGAGCAGTTCTTC.

The sample holds a few counts of this clonotype. This rearrangement joins TRBV27 to TRBJ2-7; 9 nucleotides align to TRBD2. The germline gives CDR1 MNHEY, CDR2 SMNVEV (reference sequence). The length of the CDR3 is 16 residues. Trimming removed 5 bases from V and 3 bases from J; junction bases left unmatched: 11. CDR3 bases: TGTGCCAGCAGTATAGCGGGGGACCCCTCTTACTACGAGCAGTACTTC. It encodes CASSIAGDPSYYEQYF.

This clonotype has a count of ten or more. The chain combines TRBV3-1 with TRBJ2-3, with TRBD1 as a possible D gene (5 bases). The CDR3 runs 14 residues. Trimming removed 1 base at V and 3 bases at J, with 8 bases between. The V gene's germline CDR1 is LGHDT and CDR2 YNNKEL (reference sequence). The CDR3 DNA reads TGTGCCAGCAGCCAAGGAAGGGGAACAGATACGCAGTATTTT. This sequence encodes CASSQGRGTDTQYF.

This clonotype was counted at least ten times. The chain combines TRBV20-1 with TRBJ1-1; a weak D match, TRBD1 (5 bases). Per germline, CDR1 DFQATT and CDR2 SNEGSKA (reference sequence). V was clipped by 2 bases and J by 2 bases, with 12 bases between them. The CDR3 extends over 14 amino acids. The CDR3 loop is CSARRATGNTEAFF. CDR3 DNA: TGCAGTGCTAGAAGGGCAACAGGAAACACTGAAGCTTTCTTT.

This chain links TRBV24-1 with TRBJ1-6; D gene uncertain. Trimming left V 11 bases short and J 5 bases short, with 9 bases between. Germline CDR1 KGHDR, CDR2 SFDVKD. This CDR3 region has 12 residues. The DNA of the CDR3 is TGTGCCAGAGCGGGGAATAATTCACCCCTCCACTTT. Translation gives CARAGNNSPLHF.

The chain recombines TRBV20-1 with TRBJ2-7; no firm D call. The CDR3 length is 13 residues. Germline V lookup: CDR1 DFQATT, CDR2 SNEGSKA (reference sequence). V lost 6 bases and J lost 0, with 12 bases in between. CDR3 coding DNA: TGCAGTGCGGAACCATCGGACTCCTACGAGCAGTACTTC. Amino acids: CSAEPSDSYEQYF.

The table lists this clonotype with a count of one. The V gene is TRBV20-1, the J gene TRBJ2-7, with TRBD1 matching 11 bases. CDR3 length: 14 residues. V dropped 5 bases and J dropped 4; count of bases not matched to a gene: 7. Germline values: CDR1 DFQATT, CDR2 SNEGSKA (reference sequence). The chain's CDR3 is CSALPGQGGYEQYF. In DNA form, the CDR3 reads TGCAGTGCTTTACCGGGACAGGGGGGATACGAGCAGTACTTC.